The present T cell receptor beta chain was sequenced within a study of T cell responses to AZD1222 COVID-19 vaccine. Note on this clone: Its cognate antigen is unknown.

Produced via immunoSEQ multiplex PCR; TCRdb's table is partial and in-frame only. The table shows tens of thousands of clones, with 90% occurring only once. The germline CDR1 and CDR2 sequences are WSHSY and SAAADI. Trimming removed 0 bases at V and 2 bases at J, with 4 bases between. The CDR3 has 13 amino acids. Study-level results: Spike-specific TCR breadth and depth rose after two AZD1222 doses. Dominant at 160-218 and 743-854, vaccine-associated CD4 TCRs also spanned spike. Repertoire sampling occurred only after the peak T cell response.

This TCR derives from an adult who received the AZD1222 COVID-19 vaccine. The V call is TRBV10-2, the J call TRBJ1-1; D gene uncertain. Here the sequenced sample was peripheral blood, taken 28 days after the second AZD1222 dose. CDR3 nucleotides: TGCGCCAGCAGTGAGTCGTTTAACACTGAAGCTTTCTTT. Translation: CASSESFNTEAFF.